The T cell receptor beta chain under discussion was sequenced for a study of blood T cell repertoires in COVID-19. Overall study: The origin of the acute and convalescent COVID-19 samples was the United States, Italy and Spain.

Original analysis: Amplification with reference gene primers provided the estimates of nucleated cell counts. Data came from immunoSEQ multiplex PCR; TCRdb stores just in-frame clones and leaves some out. The V and J calls and the clone size are those of that table, but D and trimming were determined from the DNA. The sample consists of about 180,000 clones, around 85% of them appearing once. The CDR3 sequence is 14 residues long. In germline, CDR1 is GTSNPN, CDR2 SVGIG (reference sequence). With 4 bases removed from V and 5 bases from J, the gap between germline ends came to 18 bases. Sequencing input: peripheral blood. The clonotype was recovered from a man aged 50 to 60 with active or convalescent COVID-19. This chain joins TRBV30 and TRBJ2-7, with D maybe TRBD2 (6 bases). CDR3 DNA: TGTGCCTGGACCCGTGCGGGGAGTCTGGACGAGCAGTACTTC. It is translated as CAWTRAGSLDEQYF.